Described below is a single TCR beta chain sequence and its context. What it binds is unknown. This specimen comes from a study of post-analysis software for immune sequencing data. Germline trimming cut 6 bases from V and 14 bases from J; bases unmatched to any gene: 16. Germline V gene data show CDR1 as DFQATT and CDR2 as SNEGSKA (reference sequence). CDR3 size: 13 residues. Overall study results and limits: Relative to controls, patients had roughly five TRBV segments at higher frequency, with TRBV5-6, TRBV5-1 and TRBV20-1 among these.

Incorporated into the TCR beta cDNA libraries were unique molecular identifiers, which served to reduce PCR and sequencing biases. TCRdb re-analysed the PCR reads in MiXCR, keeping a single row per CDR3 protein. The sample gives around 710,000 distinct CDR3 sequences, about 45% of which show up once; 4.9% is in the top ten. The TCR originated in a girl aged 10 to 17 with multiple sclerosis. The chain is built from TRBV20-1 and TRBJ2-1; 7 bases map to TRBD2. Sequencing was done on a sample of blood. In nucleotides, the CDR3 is TGCAGTGCCCGTTCCAGTCTAGCGGCGAGAGAGTTCTTC. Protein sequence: CSARSSLAAREFF.